This T cell receptor beta chain was recorded in a study of regulatory T cells in long-lasting Graves disease. Regarding the study as a whole: Persistent Graves' disease cases displayed lower TCR diversity than newly diagnosed ones.

V lost 1 base and J lost 6; bases outside the gene matches: 6. The germline V gene encodes CDR1 WNHNN and CDR2 SYGVQD (reference sequence). This CDR3 spans 15 amino acids. Building the TCR beta libraries relied on iRepertoire HTBI primers, and CDR3 regions underwent Arm-PCR. TCRdb independently ran MiXCR on the multiplex PCR reads; one entry per CDR3 protein. The sample shows about 520,000 distinct CDR3 sequences, around 11% of them seen only once. Specified time point: newly diagnosed GD, antithyroid drugs for less than 3 months. RNA extracted from PBMCs served as the sequencing template. This clonotype was observed a handful of times. Its antigen is undetermined. These data also featured in a second study, about T cells in Graves' hyperthyroidism and ophthalmopathy. From that report: Recently diagnosed hyperthyroidism of less than 2 months' duration affected patients aged 18 to 65.

This sequence was found in a woman in her thirties with Graves disease. Here the sequenced sample was peripheral blood mononuclear cells (PBMCs), taken at new diagnosis, from a patient treated with antithyroid drugs. The gene calls are TRBV10-1 and TRBJ2-3; the match to TRBD2 covers 8 bases. CDR3 in DNA: TGCGCCAGCAGTGAGTTGAGTAGCGGGATGGATACGCAGTATTTT. It translates to CASSELSSGMDTQYF.